This T cell receptor (beta chain) was sequenced during a study of PD-L1 blockade in urothelial cancer. Study-level information: Male patients with bladder-origin urothelial cancer numbered about 90% of the roughly 30. Patients had undergone 0 to 3 prior chemotherapy regimens.

Synthetic spike-ins, TCR analog templates, were added into each PCR. Assay used: immunoSEQ multiplex PCR; TCRdb lists only in-frame clones, some missing. Of tens of thousands of clones detected, 88% appear once; the ten largest clones hold around 11%. Time point reported: peripheral blood 6 weeks after treatment start. Trimming shortened V by 6 bases and J by 4 bases, and 10 bases separated the two germline ends. From germline, CDR1 is MNHNS and CDR2 SASEGT. The CDR3 covers 12 residues. The V call is TRBV6-1, the J call TRBJ2-7, with a weak D call TRBD2 (7 bases). This sequence originates from a man in his sixties with urothelial cancer. Specimen: PBMCs, collected around atezolizumab (anti-PD-L1) treatment. Here the CDR3 reads CASRGGAYEQYF. The DNA of the CDR3 is TGTGCCAGCAGGGGGGGGGCTTACGAGCAGTACTTC.